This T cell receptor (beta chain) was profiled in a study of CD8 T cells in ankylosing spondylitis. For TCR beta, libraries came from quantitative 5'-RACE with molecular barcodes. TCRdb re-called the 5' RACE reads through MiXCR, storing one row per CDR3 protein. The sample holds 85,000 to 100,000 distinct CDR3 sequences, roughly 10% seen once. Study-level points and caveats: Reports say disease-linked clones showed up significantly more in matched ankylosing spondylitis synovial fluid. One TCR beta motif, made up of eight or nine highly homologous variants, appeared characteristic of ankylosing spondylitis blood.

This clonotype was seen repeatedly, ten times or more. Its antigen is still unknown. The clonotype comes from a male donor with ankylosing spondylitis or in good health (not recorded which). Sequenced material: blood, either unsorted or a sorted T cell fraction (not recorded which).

Here the CDR3 reads CASLSGKETQYF. CDR3 nucleotide sequence: TGTGCCAGCTTATCTGGGAAAGAGACCCAGTACTTC. The V call is TRBV2, the J call TRBJ2-5; D is uncertain. This CDR3 has 12 residues. Germline CDR1 SNHLY, CDR2 FYNNEI. The germline V and J ends were trimmed by 8 bases and 3 bases, with 10 bases remaining between them.